One sample yielded the 2 T cell receptor beta chains listed below, sequenced in a study of blood T cell repertoires in COVID-19. Generated by immunoSEQ multiplex PCR, the TCRdb table keeps only in-frame clones and is missing some. The data hold about 180,000 clones, with 88% observed a single time. The sequenced sample was peripheral blood. The receptor set was obtained from a woman under 40 with acute or convalescent COVID-19.

The V gene is TRBV29-1, the J gene TRBJ1-2; 12 bases fit TRBD1. V lost 7 bases, J lost 4 bases, and 1 base stayed unmatched. The CDR3 contains 12 residues. CDR1 is SQVTM and CDR2 is ANQGSEA in the germline V gene. This chain's CDR3 is CSAGQGAYGYTF. The CDR3 DNA follows: TGCAGCGCGGGACAGGGGGCCTATGGCTACACCTTC.

The chain joins TRBV28 to TRBJ1-6; no clear D gene. The CDR3 runs 17 residues. Germline V CDR1 and CDR2: MDHEN, SYDVKM. V gave up 1 base and J gave up 0 bases, with 10 bases separating them. The CDR3 protein is CASSLSPESSYNSPLHF. The CDR3 bases are TGTGCCAGCAGTTTATCCCCGGAGAGCTCCTATAATTCACCCCTCCACTTT.